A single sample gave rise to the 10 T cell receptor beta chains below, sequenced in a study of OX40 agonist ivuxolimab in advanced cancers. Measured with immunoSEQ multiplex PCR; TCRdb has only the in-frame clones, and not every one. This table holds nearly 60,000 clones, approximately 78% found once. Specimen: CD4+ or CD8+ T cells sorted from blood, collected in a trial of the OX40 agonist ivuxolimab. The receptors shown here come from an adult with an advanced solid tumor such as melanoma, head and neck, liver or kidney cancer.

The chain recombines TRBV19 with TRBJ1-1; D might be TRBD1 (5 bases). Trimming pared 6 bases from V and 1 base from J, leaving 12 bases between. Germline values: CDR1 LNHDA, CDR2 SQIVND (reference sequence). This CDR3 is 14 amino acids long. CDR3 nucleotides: TGTGCCAGTAGGCCGGGACCAACGAACACTGAAGCTTTCTTT. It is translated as CASRPGPTNTEAFF.

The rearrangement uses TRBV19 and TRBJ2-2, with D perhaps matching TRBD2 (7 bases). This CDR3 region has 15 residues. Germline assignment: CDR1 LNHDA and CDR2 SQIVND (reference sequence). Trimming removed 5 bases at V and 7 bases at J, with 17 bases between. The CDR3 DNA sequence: TGTGCCAGTAGTGGGTTGGGCGGGGGCATCGGGGAGCTGTTTTTT. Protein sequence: CASSGLGGGIGELFF.

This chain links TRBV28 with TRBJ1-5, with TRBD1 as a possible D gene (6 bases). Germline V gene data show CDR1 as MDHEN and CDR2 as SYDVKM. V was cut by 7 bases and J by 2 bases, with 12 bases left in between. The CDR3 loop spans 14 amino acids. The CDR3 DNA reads TGTGCCAGCACCCCGGGACACCGCAATCAGCCCCAGCATTTT. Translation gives CASTPGHRNQPQHF.

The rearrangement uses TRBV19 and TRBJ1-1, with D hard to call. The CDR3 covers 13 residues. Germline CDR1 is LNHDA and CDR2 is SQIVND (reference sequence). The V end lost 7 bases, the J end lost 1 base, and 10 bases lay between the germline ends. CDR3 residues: CASNPTENTEAFF. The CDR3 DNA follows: TGTGCCAGTAATCCCACAGAGAACACTGAAGCTTTCTTT.

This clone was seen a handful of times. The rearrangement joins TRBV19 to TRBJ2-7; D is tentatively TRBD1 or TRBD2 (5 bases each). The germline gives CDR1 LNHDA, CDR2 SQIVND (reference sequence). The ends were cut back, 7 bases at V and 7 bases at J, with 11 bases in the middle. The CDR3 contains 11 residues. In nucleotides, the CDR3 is TGTGCCAGTAAGGGGCCGGGAGAGCAGTACTTC. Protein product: CASKGPGEQYF.

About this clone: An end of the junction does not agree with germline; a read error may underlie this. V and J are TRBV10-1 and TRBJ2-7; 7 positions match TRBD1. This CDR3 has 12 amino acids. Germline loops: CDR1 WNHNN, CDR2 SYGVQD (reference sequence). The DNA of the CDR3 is TGCGCCAGCAGTGCCGGCCGGGACAGTGTTCGCTTC. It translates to CASSAGRDSVRF.

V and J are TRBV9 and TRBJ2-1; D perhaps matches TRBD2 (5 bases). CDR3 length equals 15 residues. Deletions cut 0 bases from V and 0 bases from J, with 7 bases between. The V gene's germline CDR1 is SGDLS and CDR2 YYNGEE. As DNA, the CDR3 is TGTGCCAGCAGCGTAGCGGGGATCTCCTACAATGAGCAGTTCTTC. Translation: CASSVAGISYNEQFF.

The CDR3, as DNA: TGTGCCAGCAATCCACAGGGGCAAGAGACCCAGTACTTC. Its translation is CASNPQGQETQYF. V gene TRBV6-1 combines with J gene TRBJ2-5, with 7 bases identical to TRBD1. Losses at the gene ends were 7 bases for V and 2 bases for J; bases not matched to a gene: 4. The CDR3 loop spans 13 amino acids. Germline-derived CDR1 and CDR2 are MNHNS and SASEGT.

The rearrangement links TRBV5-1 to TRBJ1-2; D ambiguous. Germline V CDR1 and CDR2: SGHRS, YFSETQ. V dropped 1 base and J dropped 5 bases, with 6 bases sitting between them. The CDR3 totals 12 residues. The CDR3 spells CASSLSSYGYTF. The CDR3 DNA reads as TGCGCCAGCAGCTTGTCAAGTTATGGCTACACCTTC.

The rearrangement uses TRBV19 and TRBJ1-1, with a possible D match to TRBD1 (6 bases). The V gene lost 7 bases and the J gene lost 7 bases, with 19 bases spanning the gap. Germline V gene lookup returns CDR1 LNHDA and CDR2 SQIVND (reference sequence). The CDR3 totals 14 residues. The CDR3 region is CASTPGGGEGEAFF. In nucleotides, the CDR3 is TGTGCCAGTACCCCGGGGGGGGGCGAGGGTGAAGCTTTCTTT.